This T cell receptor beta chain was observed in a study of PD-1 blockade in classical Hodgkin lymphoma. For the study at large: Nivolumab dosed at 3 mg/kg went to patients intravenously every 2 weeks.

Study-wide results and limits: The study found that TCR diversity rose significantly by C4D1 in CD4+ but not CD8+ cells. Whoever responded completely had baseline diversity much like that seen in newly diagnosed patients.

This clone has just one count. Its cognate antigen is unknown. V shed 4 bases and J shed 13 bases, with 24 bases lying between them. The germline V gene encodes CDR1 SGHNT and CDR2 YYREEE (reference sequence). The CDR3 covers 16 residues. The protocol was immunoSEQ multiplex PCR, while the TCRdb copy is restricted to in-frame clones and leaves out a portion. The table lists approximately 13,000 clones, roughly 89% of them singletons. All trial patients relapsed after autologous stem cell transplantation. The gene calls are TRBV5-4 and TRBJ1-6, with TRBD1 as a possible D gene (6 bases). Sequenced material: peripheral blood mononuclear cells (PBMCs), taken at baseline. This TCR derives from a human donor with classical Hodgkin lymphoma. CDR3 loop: CASSLPQTGATGPLHF. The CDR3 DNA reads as TGTGCCAGCAGCCTACCTCAGACAGGCGCAACGGGGCCCCTCCACTTT.